The present TCR beta chain was sequenced within a study of CD8+ T cells in alopecia areata. Points from the study as a whole: Patients showed less clear TCR sequence sharing than mice, possibly partly because of HLA diversity. Clonality in lesional scalp, especially alopecia totalis/universalis, exceeded that of normal scalp.

Turning to this clone: As yet, its antigen is unknown.

RNA was extracted and reverse transcribed into cDNA as the sequencing template. The data were produced by immunoSEQ multiplex PCR, yet TCRdb's version contains in-frame clones alone and is incomplete. The repertoire consists of some 8,000 clones, with about two thirds occurring once and the leading ten covering 2.7%. Four or five patients' CD4+ populations were sorted into CD25+CD127- cells. Researchers took lesional scalp punch biopsies and peripheral blood from people who were alopecia areata patients. The source is a human donor with alopecia areata. Input material: CD4+ Tregs sorted from blood.

The CDR3 here is CASRSLAGGPAEQYF. The CDR3 DNA is TGTGCCAGCAGATCTTTAGCGGGAGGGCCTGCCGAGCAGTACTTC. This sequence joins TRBV4-2 and TRBJ2-7; TRBD2 agrees at 11 bases. The CDR3 consists of 15 residues. J was trimmed by 6 bases and V by 6 bases; bases with no gene match: 10. Germline CDR1 LGHNA, CDR2 YNFKEQ.